The clone carrying this T cell receptor (beta chain) was detected a few times. The CDR3 has 17 amino acids. V gave up 2 bases and J gave up 3 bases, with 20 bases separating them. The germline gives CDR1 LGHNA, CDR2 YNFKEQ. TCRdb reprocessed the multiplex PCR reads with MiXCR, giving one entry per CDR3 protein. The sample lists approximately 210,000 distinct CDR3 sequences; around 34% were seen once. This entry comes from a study of breast tumors, draining lymph nodes, adjacent tissues. Axillary draining lymph nodes of breast cancer patients supplied the node samples. This receptor was identified in a female donor with breast cancer. Some clones in this sample may be carry-over from other donors' samples. This chain links TRBV4-2 with TRBJ2-7, with D maybe TRBD1 (6 bases). The sequencing input was axillary lymph node tissue. CDR3 nucleotides: TGTGCCAGCAGCCAACAACCCAGGGGACACCAAAACTACGAGCAGTACTTC. This encodes CASSQQPRGHQNYEQYF.